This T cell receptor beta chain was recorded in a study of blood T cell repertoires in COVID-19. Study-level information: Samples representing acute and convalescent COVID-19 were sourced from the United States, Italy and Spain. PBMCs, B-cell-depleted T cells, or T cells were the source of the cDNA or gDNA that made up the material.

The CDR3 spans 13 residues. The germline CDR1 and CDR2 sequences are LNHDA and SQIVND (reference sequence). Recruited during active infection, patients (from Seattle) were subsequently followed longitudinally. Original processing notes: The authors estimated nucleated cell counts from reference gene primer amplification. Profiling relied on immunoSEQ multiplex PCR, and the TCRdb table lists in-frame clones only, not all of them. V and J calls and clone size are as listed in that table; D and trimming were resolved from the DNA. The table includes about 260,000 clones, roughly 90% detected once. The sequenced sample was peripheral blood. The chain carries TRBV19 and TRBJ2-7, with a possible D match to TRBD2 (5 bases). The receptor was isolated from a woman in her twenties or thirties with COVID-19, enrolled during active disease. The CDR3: CSPGGRSSYEQYF. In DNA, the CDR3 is TGTTCCCCTGGCGGGCGGAGCTCCTACGAGCAGTACTTC.